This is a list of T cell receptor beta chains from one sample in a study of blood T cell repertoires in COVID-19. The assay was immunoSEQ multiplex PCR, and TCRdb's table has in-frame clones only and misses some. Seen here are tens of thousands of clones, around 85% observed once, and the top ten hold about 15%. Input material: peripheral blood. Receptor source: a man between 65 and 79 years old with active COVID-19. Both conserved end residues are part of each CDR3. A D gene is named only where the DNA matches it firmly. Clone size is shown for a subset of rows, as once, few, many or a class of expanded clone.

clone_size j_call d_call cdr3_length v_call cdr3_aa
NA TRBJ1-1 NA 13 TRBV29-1 CSVRQVGYTEAFF
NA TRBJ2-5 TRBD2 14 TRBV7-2 CASSFGGGKETQYF
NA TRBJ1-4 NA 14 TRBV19 CASSIRAGDEKLFF
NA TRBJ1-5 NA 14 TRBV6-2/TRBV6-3 CASSYGQRDQPQHF
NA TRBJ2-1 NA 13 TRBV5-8 CASSLGGHNEQFF
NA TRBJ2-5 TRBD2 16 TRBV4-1 CASSRGTSGRGETQYF
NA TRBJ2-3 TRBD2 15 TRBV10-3 CAIRNEGRAEDTQYF
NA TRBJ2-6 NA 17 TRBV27 CASSSQTGTSGANVLTF
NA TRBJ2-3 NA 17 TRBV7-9 CASSLRAKRATTDTQYF
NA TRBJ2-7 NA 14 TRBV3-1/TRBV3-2 CASSQREGGRGQYF
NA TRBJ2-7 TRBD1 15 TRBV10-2 CASSDRQGDSYEQYF
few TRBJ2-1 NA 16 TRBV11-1 CASSLGWDSTYNEQFF
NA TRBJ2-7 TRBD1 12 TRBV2 CASRNRGNEQYF
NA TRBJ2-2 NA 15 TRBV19 CASSITGWSTGELFF
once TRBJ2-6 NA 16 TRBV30 CAGATGTRSGANVLTF
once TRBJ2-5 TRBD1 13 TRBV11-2 CASSEGQKETQYF
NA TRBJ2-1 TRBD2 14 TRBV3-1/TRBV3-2 CASSRMTSLNEQFF
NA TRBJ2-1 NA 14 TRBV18 CASSPAASYNEQFF
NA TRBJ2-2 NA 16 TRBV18 CASSPLGREDTGELFF
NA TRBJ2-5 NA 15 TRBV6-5 CASSSLWESQETQYF
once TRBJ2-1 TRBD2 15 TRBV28 CASSPTAGTGNEQFF
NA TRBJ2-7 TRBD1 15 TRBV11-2 CASSLDWTGSHEQYF
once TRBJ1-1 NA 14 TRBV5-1 CASSLQTGSHEAFF
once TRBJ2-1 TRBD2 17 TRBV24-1 CATSDPGTSGPYNEQFF
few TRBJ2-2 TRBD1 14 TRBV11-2 CASRQGASTGELFF
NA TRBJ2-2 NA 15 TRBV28 CASSSPGGATGELFF
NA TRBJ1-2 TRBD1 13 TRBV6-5 CASTDRATDGYTF
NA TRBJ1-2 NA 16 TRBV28 CASRHRTEIPNYGYTF
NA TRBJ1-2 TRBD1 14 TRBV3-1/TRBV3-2 CASSQDQQGAGYTF
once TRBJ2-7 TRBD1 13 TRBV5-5 CASSGTGDGEQYF
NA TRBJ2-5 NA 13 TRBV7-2 CASSLAAHQTQYF
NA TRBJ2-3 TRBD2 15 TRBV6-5 CASIPGTSGADTQYF
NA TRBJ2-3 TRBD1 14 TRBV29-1 CSAPGQASTDTQYF
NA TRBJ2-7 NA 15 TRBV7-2 CASSSSGQSSYEQYF
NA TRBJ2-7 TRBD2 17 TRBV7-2 CASSLAGGSPLLYEQYF
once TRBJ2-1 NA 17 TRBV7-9 CASSLKVALRSYNEQFF
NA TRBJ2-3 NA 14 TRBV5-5 CASSLERLRDTQYF
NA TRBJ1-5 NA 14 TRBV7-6 CASSLTVGNQPQHF
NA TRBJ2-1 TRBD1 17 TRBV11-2 CASSLGAGQGSYNEQFF
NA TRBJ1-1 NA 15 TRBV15 CATSRGGEGGTEAFF
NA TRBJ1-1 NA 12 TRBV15 CATSRVGTEAFF